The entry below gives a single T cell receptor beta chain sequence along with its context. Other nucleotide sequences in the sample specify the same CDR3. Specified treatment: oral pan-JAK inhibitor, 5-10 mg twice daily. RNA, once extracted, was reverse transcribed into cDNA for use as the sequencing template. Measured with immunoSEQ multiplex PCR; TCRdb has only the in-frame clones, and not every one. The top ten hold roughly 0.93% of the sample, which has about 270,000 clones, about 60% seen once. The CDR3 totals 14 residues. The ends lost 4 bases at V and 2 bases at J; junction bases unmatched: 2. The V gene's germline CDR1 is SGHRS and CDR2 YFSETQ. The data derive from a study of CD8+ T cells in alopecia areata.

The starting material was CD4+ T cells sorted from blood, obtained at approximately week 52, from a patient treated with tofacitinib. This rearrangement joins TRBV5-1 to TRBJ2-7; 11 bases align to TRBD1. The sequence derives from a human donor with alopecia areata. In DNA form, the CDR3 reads TGCGCCAGCAGCCCGGGACAGGGGGCCTACGAGCAGTACTTC. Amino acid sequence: CASSPGQGAYEQYF. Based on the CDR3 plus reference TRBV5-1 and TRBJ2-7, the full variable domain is KAGVTQTPRYLIKTRGQQVTLSCSPISGHRSVSWYQQTPGQGLQFLFEYFSETQRNKGNFPGRFSGRQFSNSRSEMNVSTLELGDSALYLCASSPGQGAYEQYFGPGTRLTVT.